Listed below are T cell receptor beta chains from one sample, sequenced in a study of Ad26.COV2.S vaccination and SARS-CoV-2 variants. Profiling relied on immunoSEQ multiplex PCR, and the TCRdb table lists in-frame clones only, not all of them. This sample has around 320,000 clones, with around 85% found just once. This specimen consisted of peripheral blood, obtained in a trial of Ad26.COV2.S vaccine versus placebo. The receptors come from a person aged 18-65 years who received the Ad26.COV2.S COVID-19 vaccine or a placebo. The CDR3 runs from the conserved cysteine through the conserved F or W. Each record gives: V gene, clone size, J gene, CDR3 length, D gene, CDR3 DNA, CDR3 protein. D genes are given only for firm matches. Size tells how often a clone was seen (once, few, many) or the class of an expanded clone, and some rows leave it out.

V gene: TRBV6-5; clone size: -; J gene: TRBJ1-5; CDR3 length: 15; D gene: -; CDR3 DNA: TGTGCCAGCAGTTACTCGAGACAGAGCAATCAGCCCCAGCATTTT; CDR3 protein: CASSYSRQSNQPQHF
V gene: TRBV6-5; clone size: -; J gene: TRBJ1-1; CDR3 length: 11; D gene: -; CDR3 DNA: TGTGCCAGCACCGCAGGGGCTGAAGCTTTCTTT; CDR3 protein: CASTAGAEAFF
V gene: TRBV7-2; clone size: -; J gene: TRBJ2-5; CDR3 length: 16; D gene: TRBD2; CDR3 DNA: TGTGCCAGCAGCTACGGACTAGCGGGGGCCCAAGAGACCCAGTACTTC; CDR3 protein: CASSYGLAGAQETQYF
V gene: TRBV3-1/TRBV3-2; clone size: -; J gene: TRBJ1-1; CDR3 length: 13; D gene: -; CDR3 DNA: TGTGCCAGCAGCCAATTCCTGAACACTGAAGCTTTCTTT; CDR3 protein: CASSQFLNTEAFF
V gene: TRBV24-1; clone size: -; J gene: TRBJ2-1; CDR3 length: 13; D gene: -; CDR3 DNA: TGTGCCACCAGTGATTTGGGGCGGGGGCATCTGTTCTTC; CDR3 protein: CATSDLGRGHLFF
V gene: TRBV20-1; clone size: -; J gene: TRBJ1-5; CDR3 length: 14; D gene: -; CDR3 DNA: TGCAGTGCTAGTGGGGGCGTCAGCAATCAGCCCCAGCATTTT; CDR3 protein: CSASGGVSNQPQHF
V gene: TRBV28; clone size: -; J gene: TRBJ1-4; CDR3 length: 16; D gene: -; CDR3 DNA: TGTGCCAGCAGTCTTTCCCGGGGTCCGGGAAGGGAAAAACTGTTTTTT; CDR3 protein: CASSLSRGPGREKLFF
V gene: TRBV29-1; clone size: -; J gene: TRBJ1-2; CDR3 length: 13; D gene: -; CDR3 DNA: TGCAGCGTTGGCTTCACAGGGAGATATGGCTACACCTTC; CDR3 protein: CSVGFTGRYGYTF
V gene: TRBV6-6; clone size: -; J gene: TRBJ1-5; CDR3 length: 13; D gene: -; CDR3 DNA: TGTGCCAGCACCCCTCCGGGAAATCAGCCCCAGCATTTT; CDR3 protein: CASTPPGNQPQHF
V gene: TRBV7-8; clone size: many; J gene: TRBJ2-1; CDR3 length: 15; D gene: TRBD1; CDR3 DNA: TGTGCCAGCAGCCGGGGACAGGGTAAGGGCAATGAGCAGTTCTTC; CDR3 protein: CASSRGQGKGNEQFF
V gene: TRBV5-6; clone size: -; J gene: TRBJ1-2; CDR3 length: 11; D gene: -; CDR3 DNA: TGTGCCAGCAGCTTGGGGGGCCGCTACACCTTC; CDR3 protein: CASSLGGRYTF
V gene: TRBV28; clone size: -; J gene: TRBJ2-7; CDR3 length: 13; D gene: -; CDR3 DNA: TGTGCCAGCAGTGTCCCCCAGGTAGGCAGGCAGTACTTC; CDR3 protein: CASSVPQVGRQYF
V gene: TRBV19; clone size: -; J gene: TRBJ2-3; CDR3 length: 14; D gene: -; CDR3 DNA: TGTGCCAGTAGTTCCTGGCCCCTCACAGATACGCAGTATTTT; CDR3 protein: CASSSWPLTDTQYF
V gene: TRBV5-1; clone size: -; J gene: TRBJ2-3; CDR3 length: 16; D gene: TRBD1; CDR3 DNA: TGCGCCAGCAGCTTGGCCGGGACAGGGGTCACAGATACGCAGTATTTT; CDR3 protein: CASSLAGTGVTDTQYF
V gene: TRBV11-3; clone size: -; J gene: TRBJ2-2; CDR3 length: 17; D gene: TRBD2; CDR3 DNA: TGTGCCAGCAGCTTAGTTCTAGCGGGGGGGCGCACCGGGGAGCTGTTTTTT; CDR3 protein: CASSLVLAGGRTGELFF
V gene: TRBV4-1; clone size: -; J gene: TRBJ1-2; CDR3 length: 16; D gene: -; CDR3 DNA: TGCGCCAGCAGCCAAGAGGAGACCGGCGGAGACTATGGCTACACCTTC; CDR3 protein: CASSQEETGGDYGYTF
V gene: TRBV3-1/TRBV3-2; clone size: few; J gene: TRBJ1-2; CDR3 length: 15; D gene: -; CDR3 DNA: TGTGCCAGCAGCCAAGGGACAGTCCCCAACTATGGCTACACCTTC; CDR3 protein: CASSQGTVPNYGYTF
V gene: TRBV11-2; clone size: -; J gene: TRBJ2-3; CDR3 length: 13; D gene: -; CDR3 DNA: TGTGCCAGCAGCTTAGGCGCTTGGGATACGCAGTATTTT; CDR3 protein: CASSLGAWDTQYF
V gene: TRBV11-1; clone size: -; J gene: TRBJ2-1; CDR3 length: 16; D gene: TRBD2; CDR3 DNA: TGTGCCAGCAGCTTAGTGCGGGGGGCCTCCTACAATGAGCAGTTCTTC; CDR3 protein: CASSLVRGASYNEQFF